These 10 T cell receptor beta chains share one sample of origin, sequenced in a study of blood T cell repertoires in COVID-19. The table came from immunoSEQ multiplex PCR; TCRdb's copy has only in-frame clones and leaves some out. This sample has roughly 460,000 clones, with 80% to 90% found just once. The source material was peripheral blood. These receptors came from a man younger than 30 with COVID-19, enrolled during active disease.

The chain uses TRBV5-1 and TRBJ2-7; D may be TRBD2 (5 bases). Trimming pared 0 bases from V and 3 bases from J, leaving 13 bases between. Germline CDR1 SGHRS, CDR2 YFSETQ. There are 15 residues in the CDR3. CDR3 in amino acids: CASSLAGVRIYEQYF. Written as DNA, the CDR3 is TGCGCCAGCAGCTTGGCCGGGGTACGGATCTACGAGCAGTACTTC.

The V gene is TRBV11-2, the J gene TRBJ1-2; 7 nucleotides match TRBD1. Losses at the gene ends were 2 bases for V and 0 bases for J; bases not matched to a gene: 6. Germline CDR1 and CDR2: SGHAT and FQNNGV. The CDR3 is made up of 16 amino acids. DNA for the CDR3: TGTGCCAGCAGCTTAACCGGGACAGAATCTAACTATGGCTACACCTTC. Translation gives CASSLTGTESNYGYTF.

CDR3 protein: CASSQDPGLAGGSRETQYF. CDR3 bases: TGCGCCAGCAGCCAAGATCCGGGACTAGCGGGGGGGAGCCGAGAGACCCAGTACTTC. This chain uses TRBV4-1 with TRBJ2-5, with TRBD2 matching 16 bases. Germline V gives CDR1 MGHRA, CDR2 YSYEKL. CDR3 length equals 19 residues. V shed 0 bases and J 4 bases; nucleotides not matched to a gene: 8.

The V gene is TRBV5-4, the J gene TRBJ2-3; 9 nucleotides align to TRBD1. J gave up 3 bases and V 5 bases, and 7 bases lay outside the gene matches. The CDR3 length is 15 residues. The germline V gene has CDR1 SGHNT and CDR2 YYREEE (reference sequence). The DNA of the CDR3 is TGTGCCAGCAGACCGGGACAGGGTCCGACAGATACGCAGTATTTT. Its protein is CASRPGQGPTDTQYF.

The chain links TRBV19 to TRBJ2-1; 12 bases agree with TRBD2. CDR3 length: 18 residues. CDR1 and CDR2 from the germline V gene are LNHDA and SQIVND (reference sequence). The junction had 13 bases not matched to a gene; V was cut back by 5 bases and J by 5 bases. In DNA, the CDR3 is TGTGCCAGTAGTCCCGGACTAGCGGGGAAACTTCTCGACAATGAGCAGTTCTTC. It codes for CASSPGLAGKLLDNEQFF. The entire variable domain, with the rest obtained from reference TRBV19 and TRBJ2-1, is as follows: DGGITQSPKYLFRKEGQNVTLSCEQNLNHDAMYWYRQDPGQGLRLIYYSQIVNDFQKGDIAEGYSVSREKKESFPLTVTSAQKNPTAFYLCASSPGLAGKLLDNEQFFGPGTRLTVL.

V is TRBV5-1 and J is TRBJ2-1; TRBD2 aligns across 8 bases. CDR3 length: 16 amino acids. Germline V gene sequence: CDR1 SGHRS, CDR2 YFSETQ. V lost 0 bases to trimming and J lost 5 bases; unmatched junction nucleotides: 7. The CDR3 coding sequence is TGCGCCAGCAGCTTGGAGCCGACTAGCGTAGACAATGAGCAGTTCTTC. It codes for CASSLEPTSVDNEQFF.

This chain connects TRBV29-1 to TRBJ1-1, with 7 positions matching TRBD1. The CDR3 runs to 16 residues. The junction had 13 bases not matched to a gene; V was cut back by 6 bases and J by 0 bases. Germline loops: CDR1 SQVTM, CDR2 ANQGSEA. In DNA, the CDR3 is TGCAGCGTCAGGAGGTCCACAGGGGTGATGAACACTGAAGCTTTCTTT. Its translation is CSVRRSTGVMNTEAFF.

V usage is TRBV11-2 and J usage is TRBJ1-2; a weak D match, TRBD1 (5 bases). V was pared by 1 base and J by 4 bases, with 22 bases between. The CDR3 runs to 18 residues. The V gene's germline CDR1 is SGHAT and CDR2 FQNNGV. CDR3 protein: CASSLAAGLFQRGYGYTF. As DNA, the CDR3 is TGTGCCAGCAGCTTAGCCGCGGGACTTTTCCAAAGAGGCTATGGCTACACCTTC.

This rearrangement joins TRBV14 to TRBJ2-7; a possible D gene is TRBD2 (6 bases). Germline lookup yields CDR1 SGHDN and CDR2 FVKESK. The CDR3 totals 15 residues. Trimming left V 5 bases short and J 9 bases short, with 23 bases between. CDR3 in amino acids: CASSFQTGTPAAQYF. For the CDR3, the DNA is TGTGCCAGCAGCTTCCAGACCGGGACTCCTGCCGCGCAGTACTTC.

This clone was counted only a few times. The chain carries TRBV5-5 and TRBJ2-7, with a tentative D call TRBD2 (6 bases). The CDR3 loop spans 15 amino acids. From germline, CDR1 is SGHKS and CDR2 YYEKEE (reference sequence). Trimming pared 2 bases from V and 3 bases from J, leaving 15 bases between. CDR3 sequence reads: CASSFSAGKDYEQYF. The CDR3 coding sequence is TGTGCCAGCAGCTTTAGCGCGGGGAAAGACTACGAGCAGTACTTC. The full variable domain, in which reference TRBV5-5 and TRBJ2-7 provide the parts outside the CDR3, is DAGVTQSPTHLIKTRGQQVTLRCSPISGHKSVSWYQQVLGQGPQFIFQYYEKEERGRGNFPDRFSARQFPNYSSELNVNALLLGDSALYLCASSFSAGKDYEQYFGPGTRLTVT.